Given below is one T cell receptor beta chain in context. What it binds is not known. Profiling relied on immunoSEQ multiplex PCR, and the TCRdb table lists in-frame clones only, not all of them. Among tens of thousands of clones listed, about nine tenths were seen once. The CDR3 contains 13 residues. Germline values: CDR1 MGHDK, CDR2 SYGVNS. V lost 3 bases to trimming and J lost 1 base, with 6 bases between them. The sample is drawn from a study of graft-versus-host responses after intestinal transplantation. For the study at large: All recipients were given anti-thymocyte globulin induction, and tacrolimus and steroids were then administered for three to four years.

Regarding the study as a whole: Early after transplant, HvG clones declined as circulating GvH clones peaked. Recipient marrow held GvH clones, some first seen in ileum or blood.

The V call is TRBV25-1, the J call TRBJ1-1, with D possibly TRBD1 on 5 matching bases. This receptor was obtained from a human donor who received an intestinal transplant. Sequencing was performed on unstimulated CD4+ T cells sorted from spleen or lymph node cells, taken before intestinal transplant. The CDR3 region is CASSEQGNTEAFF. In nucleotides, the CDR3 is TGTGCCAGCAGTGAGCAGGGGAACACTGAAGCTTTCTTT.